Listed below are T cell receptor beta chains from one sample, sequenced in a study of vaccination and CD4 T cells after COVID-19. One entry per CDR3 protein, called by TCRdb with MiXCR from the PCR reads. The repertoire holds about 21,000 distinct CDR3 sequences, with 35% to 50% as singletons. For these TCRs, the target antigens are not known. Sequenced here: CD4+ T cells from blood, cultured in vitro, sampled after SARS-CoV-2 vaccination. These receptor sequences come from a human donor who had recovered from COVID-19. CDR3s include the opening cysteine and the closing phenylalanine or tryptophan. D genes are given only for firm matches. Size is omitted from some rows. Given values are once, few, many or a class for expanded clones.

J gene | V gene | D gene | clone size | CDR3 protein | CDR3 DNA
TRBJ1-4 | TRBV6-5 | . | . | CASSYDRYEKLFF | TGTGCCAGCAGTTACGACAGATATGAAAAACTGTTTTTT
TRBJ2-2 | TRBV2 | . | . | CATSFGGTGELFF | TGTGCCACTTCCTTTGGCGGCACCGGGGAGCTGTTTTTT
TRBJ1-6 | TRBV21-1 | . | . | CASSSRQHPGQKNSPLHF | TGTGCCAGCAGCTCCCGCCAACATCCGGGACAGAAGAATTCACCCCTCCACTTT
TRBJ2-7 | TRBV6-1 | TRBD2 | . | CASRGGVHSEQYF | TGTGCCAGCAGGGGGGGGGTTCACTCCGAGCAGTACTTC
TRBJ2-7 | TRBV11-2 | . | . | CASSSTYEQYF | TGTGCCAGCAGCTCCACGTACGAGCAGTACTTC
TRBJ1-1 | TRBV19 | . | few | CASIRATEAFF | TGTGCCAGTATACGGGCCACTGAAGCTTTCTTT
TRBJ1-1 | TRBV19 | TRBD1 | . | CASYDRGRFQAFF | TGTGCCAGTTACGACAGGGGAAGGTTTCAAGCTTTCTTT
TRBJ2-5 | TRBV12-3/TRBV12-4 | . | . | CASSLGNTQYF | TGTGCCAGCAGTTTGGGAAATACCCAGTACTTC
TRBJ2-5 | TRBV14 | . | once | CASSQDFGQETQYF | TGTGCCAGCAGCCAAGACTTTGGACAAGAGACCCAGTACTTC
TRBJ2-3 | TRBV11-3 | . | . | CASSFGLITDTQYF | TGTGCCAGCAGCTTCGGACTTATCACAGATACGCAGTATTTT
TRBJ2-2 | TRBV7-2 | . | . | CASRGGLANTGELFF | TGTGCCAGCAGAGGGGGACTGGCGAACACCGGGGAGCTGTTTTTT
TRBJ2-3 | TRBV27 | TRBD2 | few | CASSLTSGSTDTQYF | TGTGCCAGCAGTTTAACTAGCGGAAGCACAGATACGCAGTATTTT
TRBJ2-3 | TRBV7-9 | . | . | CASRPGADTQYF | TGTGCCAGCAGACCGGGGGCAGATACGCAGTATTTT
TRBJ2-3 | TRBV19 | . | few | CARPSGDQSDTQYF | TGTGCCAGACCCTCGGGGGATCAATCAGATACGCAGTATTTT
TRBJ2-3 | TRBV2 | . | few | CASSAARDTQYF | TGTGCCAGCAGTGCGGCACGTGATACGCAGTATTTT
TRBJ1-5 | TRBV28 | . | . | CASRFPGTLYQPQHF | TGTGCCAGCAGGTTCCCGGGGACCCTCTATCAGCCCCAGCATTTT
TRBJ2-7 | TRBV5-4 | TRBD1 | . | CASSSRVGTGNSYEQYF | TGTGCCAGCAGCTCCCGCGTAGGGACAGGGAACTCCTACGAGCAGTACTTC
TRBJ1-3 | TRBV10-3 | . | . | CATRQDDSGNTIYF | TGTGCCACCCGACAGGACGACTCTGGAAACACCATATATTTT
TRBJ1-2 | TRBV28 | . | few | CASSPPSNYGYTF | TGTGCCAGCAGCCCCCCTTCTAACTATGGCTACACCTTC
TRBJ1-2 | TRBV7-2 | . | . | CASSLPGRITMGYTF | TGTGCCAGCAGCTTACCGGGACGGATAACTATGGGCTACACCTTC
TRBJ2-3 | TRBV7-9 | TRBD2 | . | CASSPGLAESTDTQYF | TGTGCCAGCAGCCCAGGACTAGCGGAGAGCACAGATACGCAGTATTTT
TRBJ1-2 | TRBV7-2 | . | once | CASSLDFAAESDGYTF | TGTGCCAGCAGCTTAGACTTTGCGGCAGAGTCGGATGGCTACACCTTC
TRBJ1-1 | TRBV24-1 | . | few | CATSASGLENTEAFF | TGTGCCACCAGTGCTTCCGGACTGGAGAACACTGAAGCTTTCTTT
TRBJ1-2 | TRBV4-3 | . | . | CASSQGPGLYTF | TGCGCCAGCAGCCAAGGACCCGGCCTCTACACCTTC
TRBJ2-6 | TRBV7-6 | . | . | CASSLVTGAPGANVLTF | TGTGCCAGCAGCTTAGTTACGGGGGCGCCCGGGGCCAACGTCCTGACTTTC
TRBJ1-1 | TRBV11-2 | . | . | CASSSERGVTEAFF | TGTGCCAGCAGCTCAGAAAGGGGGGTCACTGAAGCTTTCTTT
TRBJ2-1 | TRBV21-1 | . | few | CASSKESGGYNEQFF | TGTGCCAGCAGCAAAGAGAGCGGGGGCTACAATGAGCAGTTCTTC
TRBJ1-3 | TRBV28 | . | few | CASSARGGWGGNTIYF | TGTGCCAGCAGTGCGCGGGGGGGATGGGGAGGAAACACCATATATTTT
TRBJ2-1 | TRBV6-1 | . | . | CASMASGAHNEQFF | TGTGCCAGCATGGCGTCCGGGGCCCACAATGAGCAGTTCTTC
TRBJ1-1 | TRBV7-8 | . | few | CASGRMTNTEAFF | TGTGCCAGCGGAAGAATGACGAACACTGAAGCTTTCTTT
TRBJ2-1 | TRBV29-1 | TRBD2 | . | CSVKTSGGRGEQFF | TGCAGCGTAAAGACTAGCGGTGGTAGGGGGGAGCAGTTCTTC
TRBJ1-5 | TRBV19 | . | few | CASSKGEEYQPQHF | TGTGCCAGTAGTAAAGGGGAGGAGTATCAGCCCCAGCATTTT
TRBJ1-6 | TRBV20-1 | . | . | CSASPGFAGSPLHF | TGCAGTGCTAGCCCTGGCTTCGCCGGTTCACCCCTCCACTTT
TRBJ2-1 | TRBV20-1 | . | . | CSARGKVFHEQFF | TGCAGTGCTAGGGGAAAAGTTTTCCATGAGCAGTTCTTC
TRBJ2-1 | TRBV7-3 | TRBD2 | . | CASSSAPGTSGRNEQFF | TGTGCCAGCAGCTCAGCACCCGGGACTAGCGGGAGAAATGAGCAGTTCTTC
TRBJ2-7 | TRBV7-2 | . | . | CASSLAAGSYSSYEQYF | TGTGCCAGCAGCTTAGCGGCAGGGTCTTACAGCTCCTACGAGCAGTACTTC
TRBJ1-1 | TRBV5-5 | TRBD1 | . | CASSLGTGDTEAFF | TGTGCCAGCAGCCTAGGGACAGGGGACACTGAAGCTTTCTTT
TRBJ2-1 | TRBV10-3 | TRBD1 | . | CAIKDDRGNFYNEQFF | TGTGCCATCAAAGATGACAGGGGGAACTTTTACAATGAGCAGTTCTTC
TRBJ2-7 | TRBV27 | . | . | CASSLRLQTSYEQYF | TGTGCCAGCAGTTTAAGGCTTCAAACCTCCTACGAGCAGTACTTC
TRBJ2-1 | TRBV27 | TRBD1 | . | CASSLDRGDNEQFF | TGTGCCAGCAGTCTCGACAGGGGAGACAATGAGCAGTTCTTC
TRBJ1-3 | TRBV11-2 | . | . | CASSRTGFSAF | TGTGCCAGCAGCCGCACAGGCTTTTCGGCTTTT